The clone carrying this T cell receptor beta chain was seen a handful of times. One entry per CDR3 protein results from TCRdb running MiXCR on the 5' RACE reads. Among 400,000 to 500,000 distinct CDR3 sequences listed, roughly an eighth were seen once. This specimen comes from a study of identical twins. The CDR3 has 16 residues. V lost 2 bases, J lost 7 bases, and 9 bases stayed unmatched. Germline assignment: CDR1 SGHKS and CDR2 YYEKEE (reference sequence). These data were likewise used in another study, on yellow fever vaccine responses in identical twins.

Sample: CD4+ T cells sorted from blood. The receptor was isolated from a young woman in good health. V usage is TRBV5-5 and J usage is TRBJ1-6, with 7 nucleotides matching TRBD1. The chain's CDR3 is CASSLRTGTANSPLHF. CDR3 nucleotide sequence: TGTGCCAGCAGCTTACGAACCGGGACAGCGAATTCACCCCTCCACTTT.